One sample yielded the 13 T cell receptor beta chains listed below, sequenced in a study of CD8 T cells in ankylosing spondylitis (dated by TCRdb to about 2017). Libraries were constructed by 5' RACE. The instrument was an Illumina HiSeq 2500. TCRdb trimmed the raw reads at Q25, called clones with MiXCR and kept productive beta chains. Records with the same CDR3 protein are collapsed into one entry carrying the most frequent genes and DNA. The sample table records approximately 290,000 distinct CDR3 sequences; around 20% of these occur just once. The ten largest make up under 4% of the sample. Sequenced material: blood, either unsorted or a sorted T cell fraction (not recorded which). These receptors were collected from a female donor with ankylosing spondylitis or in good health (not recorded which).

J is TRBJ2-1 and V is TRBV24-1; D is unresolved. Germline CDR1 KGHDR, CDR2 SFDVKD. The CDR3 is made up of 13 amino acids. The germline V and J ends were trimmed by 2 bases and 9 bases, with 10 bases remaining between them. CDR3 protein: CATSDSTGREQFF. DNA of the CDR3: TGTGCCACCAGTGATTCGACCGGGCGTGAGCAGTTCTTC.

With respect to this clonotype: With a much larger clone just one base away, this may be a read error. The chain combines TRBV9 with TRBJ2-1; D is possibly TRBD1 (5 bases). CDR1 SGDLS and CDR2 YYNGEE come from the germline V gene. Trimming removed 0 bases at V and 10 bases at J, with 17 bases between. CDR3 length: 15 residues. CDR3 DNA sequence: TGTGCCAGCAGCGTAGGTCCTAACCGTTCAGGGGAGCAGTTCTTC. It encodes CASSVGPNRSGEQFF.

Regarding this clonotype: Relative to the germline gene, one junction end is altered; a read error may explain this. The chain joins TRBV5-6 to TRBJ1-2; TRBD1 aligns across 8 bases. The CDR3 contains 14 residues. From germline, CDR1 is SGHDT and CDR2 YYEEEE. The CDR3 nucleotides are TGTGCCAGCAGCTTGAGGACAGGGACGGGTGGCCACACCTTC. The encoded protein is CASSLRTGTGGHTF.

This clonotype has only a few counts. The rearrangement links TRBV29-1 to TRBJ2-7; tentatively, D is TRBD2 (5 bases). Germline V lookup: CDR1 SQVTM, CDR2 ANQGSEA. Deletions cut 8 bases from V and 4 bases from J, with 18 bases between. This CDR3 comprises 13 residues. In DNA form, the CDR3 reads TGCAGCACCGGAGCGAGGGCCGGATACGAGCAGTACTTC. This sequence encodes CSTGARAGYEQYF.

The V and J genes are TRBV28 and TRBJ1-2; D unclear. CDR3 length: 15 amino acids. Germline CDR1 is MDHEN and CDR2 is SYDVKM. V lost 6 bases and J 6 bases, leaving 20 bases between the germline ends. CDR3 sequence (DNA): TGTGCCAGCAGCCTTCAGTCCGGCAGTAAGCATGGCTACACCTTC. Protein product: CASSLQSGSKHGYTF.

This clonotype was counted only a few times. V gene TRBV28 combines with J gene TRBJ2-4, with 8 bases matching TRBD1. J lost 9 bases, V lost 10 bases, and 14 bases had no gene match. This CDR3 is built from 14 residues. Germline V gene data show CDR1 as MDHEN and CDR2 as SYDVKM. In DNA, the CDR3 is TGTGCCACTATATCACAGGGGGAAAGAGGCATTCAGTACTTC. Translation: CATISQGERGIQYF.

This clonotype was picked up a small number of times. The chain carries TRBV7-2 and TRBJ2-7; D assignment may be TRBD1 or TRBD2 (6 bases each). V lost 2 bases to trimming and J lost 0 bases, with 14 bases between them. Germline CDR1 reads SGHTA; CDR2 reads FQGNSA. The CDR3 runs to 16 residues. The CDR3 spells CASSLRGASASYEQYF. As DNA, the CDR3 is TGTGCCAGCAGCTTAAGGGGGGCTAGCGCCTCCTACGAGCAGTACTTC.

This chain connects TRBV4-3 to TRBJ1-5; D unresolved. CDR3 length equals 14 residues. V dropped 2 bases and J dropped 2 bases, with 7 bases sitting between them. Germline V gene lookup returns CDR1 LGHNA and CDR2 YSLEER. The CDR3 spells CASSQTPGNQPQHF. The CDR3 bases are TGCGCCAGCAGCCAAACACCAGGCAATCAGCCCCAGCATTTT.

This clonotype was counted a few times. J is TRBJ2-1 and V is TRBV15; the match to TRBD1 covers 7 bases. V was clipped by 3 bases and J by 3 bases; unmatched bases: 5. The CDR3 is made up of 15 amino acids. CDR1 LNHNV and CDR2 YYDKDF come from the germline V gene (reference sequence). The CDR3 DNA sequence: TGTGCCACCAGCAGGACAGGGTCCGGCTACAATGAGCAGTTCTTC. It specifies CATSRTGSGYNEQFF.

The chain recombines TRBV6-2 or TRBV6-3 with TRBJ2-7; possible D gene TRBD2, 6 bases. This CDR3 contains 16 residues. V lost 2 bases to trimming and J lost 3 bases, with 17 bases between them. The V gene's germline CDR1 is MNHEY and CDR2 SVGEGT. CDR3 nucleotides: TGTGCCAGCAGTTACCCCCCGACTAGGCCGCTCTACGAGCAGTACTTC. Translation gives CASSYPPTRPLYEQYF.

This clonotype has only a few counts. As DNA, the CDR3 is TGTGCCAGCAGCGAGACAGCCCGCAATGAGCAGTTCTTC. Its protein product is CASSETARNEQFF. V and J are TRBV5-5 and TRBJ2-1, with D possibly matching TRBD1 (5 bases). V lost 4 bases to trimming and J lost 6 bases, with 11 bases between them. Per germline, CDR1 SGHKS and CDR2 YYEKEE (reference sequence). The CDR3 totals 13 residues.

The chain joins TRBV20-1 to TRBJ2-3, with 8 bases matching TRBD2. V gave up 3 bases and J gave up 2 bases; unmatched junction bases: 10. The germline V gene encodes CDR1 DFQATT and CDR2 SNEGSKA (reference sequence). The CDR3 extends over 16 amino acids. CDR3 DNA: TGCAGTGCTAGTCGGCCAGCGGGAGCCTTCACAGATACGCAGTATTTT. It is translated as CSASRPAGAFTDTQYF.

The sample holds a few counts of this clonotype. The CDR3 DNA reads as TGTGCCAGCAGTTTGGGGGAGTACACGAACACTGAAGCTTTCTTT. This sequence encodes CASSLGEYTNTEAFF. The chain couples TRBV12-3 or TRBV12-4 to TRBJ1-1; weak D call: TRBD1 (5 bases). The CDR3 runs to 15 residues. V lost 3 bases and J 1 base, leaving 12 bases between the germline ends.